This T cell receptor (beta chain) appears in the sequencing data of a study of tissue T cells after allogeneic stem cell transplantation. The assay was immunoSEQ multiplex PCR, and TCRdb's table has in-frame clones only and misses some. The sample has approximately 1,200 clones, about 50% seen once; the top ten hold around 7.2%. The length of the CDR3 is 14 residues. Trimming stripped 5 bases from V and 0 bases from J, with 8 bases between. Germline V gene lookup returns CDR1 KGHTA and CDR2 FRNEEI. Study outcomes and limitations: In patients and mice, blood and spleen missed much of tissue repertoire. Some tissue clones might be persisting host cells; their alloreactivity or antigen specificity was not determined. TCR repertoires tracked anatomic similarity, regardless of disease or transplant status.

This clone has only a few counts. No antigen is known for it. Mouse names are used for the genes. The CDR3 is cut off 1 residue early in the read; its end comes from the germline J gene. The V and J genes are TRBV24 and TRBJ1-5; D call uncertain. The material sequenced was skin. The clonotype was recovered from a female BALB/c mouse in good health. MHC haplotype here: H2-d. The CDR3 protein is CASSDTYNNQAPLF. The sequenced CDR3 bases are TGTGCCAGCAGTGACACTTATAACAACCAGGCTCCGCTT.